Shown below are 26 T cell receptor beta chains from a single sample sequenced in a study of siplizumab effects on memory and regulatory T cells. Sequencing was performed with immunoSEQ multiplex PCR; in TCRdb, only in-frame clones are kept and a portion is missing. The sample holds about 100,000 clones, about 94% seen once. The specimen sequenced was non-Treg CD4+ T cells sorted from blood. The receptors originated from a human donor in good health.

The CDR3 loop is CSGGGAADTQYF. The CDR3 DNA reads as TGCAGCGGAGGTGGCGCCGCGGATACGCAGTATTTT. This rearrangement joins TRBV29-1 to TRBJ2-3, with D hard to call. Germline CDR1 and CDR2: SQVTM and ANQGSEA. Trimming stripped 7 bases from V and 6 bases from J, with 14 bases between. This CDR3 is built from 12 residues.

The chain is built from TRBV28 and TRBJ1-2; D might be TRBD1 (5 bases). Trimming stripped 5 bases from V and 7 bases from J, with 17 bases between. Germline lookup yields CDR1 MDHEN and CDR2 SYDVKM. The CDR3 covers 14 residues. This CDR3 reads CASSQSAQGFGYTF. The CDR3 coding sequence is TGTGCCAGCAGTCAAAGTGCGCAGGGATTTGGCTACACCTTC.

The rearrangement links TRBV2 to TRBJ2-1; no definite D call. Per the germline V gene, CDR1 is SNHLY and CDR2 is FYNNEI. V was pared by 4 bases and J by 8 bases, with 6 bases between. CDR3 length: 11 residues. The CDR3 spells CASSVSHEQFF. The CDR3 DNA is TGTGCCAGCAGTGTATCGCATGAGCAGTTCTTC.

The chain links TRBV5-5 to TRBJ2-3, with D unclear. V was cut by 0 bases and J by 4 bases, with 15 bases left in between. The length of the CDR3 is 16 residues. Per the germline V gene, CDR1 is SGHKS and CDR2 is YYEKEE (reference sequence). DNA for the CDR3: TGTGCCAGCAGCTTGGCCGAAAGGGCCACCGCAGATACGCAGTATTTT. Protein sequence: CASSLAERATADTQYF.

The gene calls are TRBV7-3 and TRBJ2-5; D is tentatively TRBD1 or TRBD2 (5 bases each). From germline, CDR1 is SGHTA and CDR2 FQGTGA. CDR3 length equals 13 residues. The germline V and J ends were trimmed by 5 bases and 3 bases, with 10 bases remaining between them. This chain's CDR3 is CASSPGTEETQYF. The CDR3 nucleotides read TGTGCCAGCAGCCCCGGGACGGAAGAGACCCAGTACTTC.

V usage is TRBV18 and J usage is TRBJ2-1; D not resolved. In germline, CDR1 is KGHSH, CDR2 LQKENI. Trimming stripped 3 bases from V and 5 bases from J, with 14 bases between. The length of the CDR3 is 15 residues. The CDR3 bases are TGTGCCAGCTCACCTGGGCGGAAATTTCACAATGAGCAGTTCTTC. It specifies CASSPGRKFHNEQFF.

This clone was seen a handful of times. This chain joins TRBV15 and TRBJ1-4; D gene ambiguous. CDR1 is LNHNV, CDR2 YYDKDF, per germline (reference sequence). The CDR3 has 15 amino acids. The ends were cut back, 5 bases at V and 4 bases at J, with 14 bases in the middle. The CDR3 spells CATSSKNTVNEKLFF. The CDR3 nucleotides read TGTGCCACCAGCTCTAAAAATACAGTTAATGAAAAACTGTTTTTT.

The rearrangement joins TRBV30 to TRBJ2-7; the D is unclear. The CDR3 is 13 amino acids. The germline gives CDR1 GTSNPN, CDR2 SVGIG (reference sequence). Trimming shortened V by 4 bases and J by 4 bases, and 14 bases separated the two germline ends. The CDR3 DNA follows: TGTGCCTGGATACCAAGAAATCGTTACGAGCAGTACTTC. Translating gives CAWIPRNRYEQYF.

The CDR3 DNA reads as TGTGCCAGCAGCCCCATCTATGGCTACACCTTC. Amino acids: CASSPIYGYTF. The chain combines TRBV28 with TRBJ1-2, with D hard to call. CDR1 is MDHEN and CDR2 is SYDVKM in the germline V gene. V lost 6 bases and J lost 4, with 6 bases in between. This CDR3 contains 11 residues.

This chain connects TRBV5-8 to TRBJ2-3; D uncertain. Trimming stripped 3 bases from V and 0 bases from J, with 17 bases between. Per germline, CDR1 SGHTS and CDR2 YDEGEE. The CDR3 is 17 amino acids. CDR3 in DNA: TGTGCCAGCAGCTCCACTAATCGTAGACTGAGCACAGATACGCAGTATTTT. This codes for CASSSTNRRLSTDTQYF. The whole variable domain, filled in from reference TRBV5-8 and TRBJ2-3, reads EAGVTQSPTHLIKTRGQQATLRCSPISGHTSVYWYQQALGLGLQFLLWYDEGEERNRGNFPPRFSGRQFPNYSSELNVNALELEDSALYLCASSSTNRRLSTDTQYFGPGTRLTVL.

The chain has TRBV5-4 and TRBJ2-1, with D perhaps TRBD2 (6 bases). CDR1 and CDR2 (germline): SGHNT, YYREEE (reference sequence). This CDR3 is built from 14 residues. The germline V and J ends were trimmed by 4 bases and 6 bases, with 14 bases remaining between them. The CDR3 sequence is CASSPVGSGNEQFF. The CDR3 DNA reads TGTGCCAGCAGCCCCGTCGGGAGTGGCAATGAGCAGTTCTTC.

The chain links TRBV27 to TRBJ1-2; D is uncertain. There are 17 residues in the CDR3. V was cut by 5 bases and J by 4 bases, with 23 bases left in between. The germline CDR1 and CDR2 sequences are MNHEY and SMNVEV (reference sequence). The CDR3 DNA is TGTGCCAGCAGTCTCCGAAAAACTCACAGCCTAGGCTATGGCTACACCTTC. It yields the protein CASSLRKTHSLGYGYTF.

The chain combines TRBV28 with TRBJ2-1; 10 bases fit TRBD2. V shed 5 bases and J 10 bases; nucleotides not matched to a gene: 8. Germline-derived CDR1 and CDR2 are MDHEN and SYDVKM. This CDR3 is 14 amino acids long. CDR3 in amino acids: CASSASGSQREQFF. CDR3 nucleotide sequence: TGTGCCAGCAGTGCTAGCGGGAGTCAGCGGGAGCAGTTCTTC.

The chain employs TRBV19 and TRBJ1-1; D is unclear. CDR1 and CDR2 from the germline V gene are LNHDA and SQIVND (reference sequence). The V end was cut by 7 bases, the J end by 0 bases, with 12 bases between. The CDR3 is 14 residues long. DNA for the CDR3: TGTGCCAGTACCAGAGGGAGGGTGAACACTGAAGCTTTCTTT. This encodes CASTRGRVNTEAFF.

The chain employs TRBV5-1 and TRBJ2-7; no clear D gene. Germline V gene data show CDR1 as SGHRS and CDR2 as YFSETQ. This CDR3 is built from 14 residues. V lost 7 bases, J lost 3 bases, and 17 bases lay in between. The CDR3 DNA is TGCGCCAGCTCCCCGGAAACTGGGAACTACGAGCAGTACTTC. Translated: CASSPETGNYEQYF.

The V call is TRBV28, the J call TRBJ2-7; D may be TRBD1 (5 bases). V was cut by 2 bases and J by 6 bases, with 14 bases left in between. CDR1 is MDHEN and CDR2 is SYDVKM in the germline V gene. The CDR3 contains 14 residues. The CDR3 spells CASSLERIRAEQYF. The CDR3 DNA sequence: TGTGCCAGCAGTTTAGAGAGGATCAGGGCCGAGCAGTACTTC.

The V and J genes are TRBV2 and TRBJ1-3; 9 bases are a match to TRBD1. Germline CDR1 reads SNHLY; CDR2 reads FYNNEI. Germline trimming cut 8 bases from V and 3 bases from J; bases unmatched to any gene: 17. The CDR3 has 18 amino acids. The CDR3 protein is CASLFLMGQGKSGNTIYF. As DNA, the CDR3 is TGTGCCAGCCTTTTTTTGATGGGACAGGGTAAAAGTGGAAACACCATATATTTT.

The rearrangement joins TRBV10-1 to TRBJ2-3; 9 nucleotides agree with TRBD1. The CDR3 runs to 15 residues. Germline CDR1 and CDR2: WNHNN and SYGVQD (reference sequence). J was trimmed by 0 bases and V by 5 bases; bases with no gene match: 3. The CDR3 reads CASSPGTGSTDTQYF. The DNA for the CDR3 is TGCGCCAGCAGTCCCGGGACAGGGAGCACAGATACGCAGTATTTT.

This chain connects TRBV10-3 to TRBJ1-3; a weak D match, TRBD1 (6 bases). V was cut by 2 bases and J by 0 bases, with 20 bases left in between. The length of the CDR3 is 19 residues. The germline CDR1 and CDR2 sequences are ENHRY and SYGVKD. CDR3 sequence: CAISEAGHGNIFSGNTIYF. The CDR3, as DNA: TGTGCCATCAGTGAGGCGGGACACGGAAACATATTCTCTGGAAACACCATATATTTT.

The chain is built from TRBV10-1 and TRBJ2-3; 9 bases agree with TRBD2. This CDR3 comprises 16 residues. Germline V gene data show CDR1 as WNHNN and CDR2 as SYGVQD (reference sequence). The junction had 9 bases not matched to a gene; V was cut back by 0 bases and J by 8 bases. The CDR3 protein is CASSESAAGGQGTQYF. In DNA form, the CDR3 reads TGCGCCAGCAGTGAGTCGGCGGCGGGAGGGCAAGGTACGCAGTATTTT.

This clone was observed once. The rearrangement joins TRBV11-2 to TRBJ2-3; D gene uncertain. Germline lookup yields CDR1 SGHAT and CDR2 FQNNGV. With 2 bases removed from V and 4 bases from J, the gap between germline ends came to 10 bases. This CDR3 has 14 residues. This CDR3 is CASSLYVGPDTQYF. CDR3 sequence (DNA): TGTGCCAGCAGCTTATATGTAGGGCCAGATACGCAGTATTTT.

This chain uses TRBV20-1 with TRBJ2-3; D remains ambiguous. CDR3 size: 11 residues. The germline V gene has CDR1 DFQATT and CDR2 SNEGSKA (reference sequence). V was pared by 1 base and J by 4 bases, with 3 bases between. CDR3 DNA: TGCAGTGCTAGAGTTGCAGATACGCAGTATTTT. This translates into CSARVADTQYF.

The rearrangement joins TRBV9 to TRBJ2-3; D is possibly TRBD1 or TRBD2 (5 bases each). There are 14 residues in the CDR3. The germline V gene has CDR1 SGDLS and CDR2 YYNGEE. The V end was cut by 2 bases, the J end by 4 bases, with 11 bases between. The CDR3 bases are TGTGCCAGCAGCGTCGGGACCAGGGCAGATACGCAGTATTTT. It translates to CASSVGTRADTQYF.

This rearrangement joins TRBV28 to TRBJ2-7, with D perhaps matching TRBD2 (6 bases). Germline CDR1 MDHEN, CDR2 SYDVKM. Trimming pared 7 bases from V and 4 bases from J, leaving 17 bases between. The CDR3 length is 14 residues. As DNA, the CDR3 is TGTGCCAGCAACCCCGGGAGCCTTTCTTACGAGCAGTACTTC. Its protein product is CASNPGSLSYEQYF.

The chain combines TRBV18 with TRBJ2-3; the D gene is possibly TRBD2 (6 bases). Per germline, CDR1 KGHSH and CDR2 LQKENI. The CDR3 sequence is 14 residues long. The germline V and J ends were trimmed by 2 bases and 4 bases, with 10 bases remaining between them. The CDR3 coding sequence is TGTGCCAGCTCACCAAAGCGGGTGGCAGATACGCAGTATTTT. Amino acids: CASSPKRVADTQYF.

The chain combines TRBV6-5 with TRBJ2-1; D gene unclear. The CDR3 has 10 amino acids. Germline lookup yields CDR1 MNHEY and CDR2 SVGAGI. V shed 11 bases and J shed 4 bases, with 6 bases lying between them. DNA for the CDR3: TGTGCCCCCGCATACAATGAGCAGTTCTTC. Protein product: CAPAYNEQFF.